The 4 T cell receptor beta chains below were found in one sample sequenced in a study of T cell repertoires in cytomegalovirus infection. TCRdb recomputed calls from the reads with MiXCR, one row per CDR3 protein. The sample shows around 740,000 distinct CDR3 sequences, 35% of them seen only once. The sequenced material came from PBMCs. Receptor source: a human donor in good health (CMV status not recorded). Some clones in this sample may be carry-over from other donors' samples.

In nucleotides, the CDR3 is TGTGCCAGCAGTTACCGGACAGGAGGGGATCAGCCCCAGCATTTT. It codes for CASSYRTGGDQPQHF. This chain links TRBV6-6 with TRBJ1-5; 7 positions agree with TRBD1. J lost 5 bases, V lost 2 bases, and 6 bases had no gene match. Germline values: CDR1 MNHNY, CDR2 SVGAGI (reference sequence). The CDR3 contains 15 residues.

The chain is built from TRBV20-1 and TRBJ2-3; 9 bases are a match to TRBD2. The CDR3 length is 15 residues. Germline V lookup: CDR1 DFQATT, CDR2 SNEGSKA (reference sequence). Trimming took 7 bases from V and 0 from J; bases not matched to a gene: 8. The CDR3: CSGMLAGRSTDTQYF. The CDR3 coding sequence is TGCAGTGGCATGCTAGCGGGGCGTAGCACAGATACGCAGTATTTT.

This clonotype was recorded a few times. The CDR3 protein is CASSLALSSGNTIYF. Here the CDR3 DNA reads TGTGCCAGCAGCTTAGCGCTCTCCTCTGGAAACACCATATATTTT. The rearrangement uses TRBV7-2 and TRBJ1-3; D ambiguous. The CDR3 length is 15 residues. V was clipped by 0 bases and J by 0 bases, with 6 bases between them. Germline CDR1 and CDR2: SGHTA and FQGNSA.

In regard to this clonotype: This likely comes from a read error, as the CDR3 has no conserved phenylalanine or tryptophan at its end. The chain employs TRBV28 and TRBJ1-3; D is uncertain. CDR3 length: 12 amino acids. Per germline, CDR1 MDHEN and CDR2 SYDVKM. This CDR3 is CASMVSGNTIYL. The CDR3 DNA is TGTGCAAGCATGGTCTCTGGAAACACCATATATTTG.